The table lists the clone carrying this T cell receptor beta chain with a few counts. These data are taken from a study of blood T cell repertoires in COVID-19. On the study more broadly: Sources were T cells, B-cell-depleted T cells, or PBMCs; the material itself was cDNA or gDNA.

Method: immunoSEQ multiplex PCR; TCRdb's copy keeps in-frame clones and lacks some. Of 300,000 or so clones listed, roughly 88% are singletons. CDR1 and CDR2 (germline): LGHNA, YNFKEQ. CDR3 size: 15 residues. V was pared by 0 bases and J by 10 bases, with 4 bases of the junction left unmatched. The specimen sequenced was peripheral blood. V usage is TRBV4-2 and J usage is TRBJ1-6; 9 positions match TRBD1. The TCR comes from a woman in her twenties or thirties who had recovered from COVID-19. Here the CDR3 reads CASSQDGTGISPLHF. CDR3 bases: TGTGCCAGCAGCCAAGATGGGACAGGGATATCACCCCTCCACTTT.